Presented here are 21 T cell receptor beta chains from one specimen sequenced in a study of Ad26.COV2.S vaccination and SARS-CoV-2 variants (TCRdb year 2021). This specimen's time point label, interpreted: individuals recovered from natural SARS-CoV-2 infection. The library was built by means of the immunoSEQ multiplex PCR assay. This is the immuneACCESS table as TCRdb keeps it, with only in-frame sequences that have V and J called. A part of the clones is gone; compared with another copy, unresolved V genes explain less than half, and the rest is unexplained. Recorded for this sample are 350,000 to 450,000 clones; about 90% of them occurred a single time. The top ten hold around 4.2% of the sample. The sequences come from peripheral blood, collected after recovery from COVID-19. The receptors stem from a human donor who had recovered from COVID-19.

The chain has TRBV2 and TRBJ2-3; 7 bases map to TRBD2. V was pared by 11 bases and J by 2 bases, with 7 bases of the junction left unmatched. CDR1 is SNHLY, CDR2 FYNNEI, per germline. The CDR3 runs to 13 residues. The CDR3 sequence: CAFRGGNTDTQYF. The CDR3 nucleotides are TGTGCCTTTCGCGGGGGAAACACAGATACGCAGTATTTT. The full variable domain, completed using reference TRBV2 and TRBJ2-3, is EPEVTQTPSHQVTQMGQEVILRCVPISNHLYFYWYRQILGQKVEFLVSFYNNEISEKSEIFDDQFSVERPDGSNFTLKIRSTKLEDSAMYFCAFRGGNTDTQYFGPGTRLTVL.

This chain joins TRBV19 and TRBJ2-7, with TRBD1 matching 7 bases. Trimming at V came to 6 bases and at J to 4 bases, leaving 6 bases not matched to a gene. The germline V gene encodes CDR1 LNHDA and CDR2 SQIVND (reference sequence). The CDR3 runs to 13 residues. For the CDR3, the DNA is TGTGCCAGTAGAACAGGGGAACGATACGAGCAGTACTTC. Translated: CASRTGERYEQYF.

The chain combines TRBV14 with TRBJ1-1; 11 positions match TRBD1. This CDR3 is 13 amino acids long. V was clipped by 6 bases and J by 4 bases; unmatched bases: 1. Germline V gene lookup returns CDR1 SGHDN and CDR2 FVKESK. The CDR3: CASRGTGGTEAFF. The CDR3 coding sequence is TGTGCCAGCAGGGGGACAGGGGGCACTGAAGCTTTCTTT.

This clone is a singleton in its sample. The gene calls are TRBV6-6 and TRBJ1-1; no firm D call. This CDR3 has 13 residues. Trimming cost V 5 bases and J 2 bases, with 9 bases left between them. CDR1 is MNHNY, CDR2 SVGAGI, per germline (reference sequence). CDR3 sequence reads: CASSPLGNTEAFF. CDR3 coding DNA: TGTGCCAGCAGTCCTCTAGGCAACACTGAAGCTTTCTTT.

The chain links TRBV6-5 to TRBJ2-6; perhaps D is TRBD1 or TRBD2 (5 bases each). Trimming left V 9 bases short and J 2 bases short, with 11 bases between. This CDR3 is built from 14 residues. Germline V lookup: CDR1 MNHEY, CDR2 SVGAGI. The CDR3 sequence is CASMRGAGANVLTF. CDR3 coding DNA: TGTGCCAGTATGAGGGGTGCTGGGGCCAACGTCCTGACTTTC.

The chain combines TRBV6-6 with TRBJ1-3, with D unresolved. V dropped 6 bases and J dropped 4 bases, with 19 bases sitting between them. Germline values: CDR1 MNHNY, CDR2 SVGAGI (reference sequence). The CDR3 has 16 residues. The CDR3 region has the DNA TGTGCCAGCAGGGCCGTTTTATGGGGTAGCGGAAACACCATATATTTT. Translating it yields CASRAVLWGSGNTIYF.

The rearrangement joins TRBV13 to TRBJ2-2; 9 bases fit TRBD1. Germline CDR1 and CDR2: PRHDT and FYEKMQ (reference sequence). V was pared by 1 base and J by 6 bases, with 3 bases of the junction left unmatched. The CDR3 consists of 15 residues. CDR3 sequence reads: CASSLEDRGSGELFF. The CDR3 region has the DNA TGTGCCAGCAGCTTAGAGGACAGGGGTTCCGGGGAGCTGTTTTTT. The whole variable domain, filled in from reference TRBV13 and TRBJ2-2, reads AAGVIQSPRHLIKEKRETATLKCYPIPRHDTVYWYQQGPGQDPQFLISFYEKMQSDKGSIPDRFSAQQFSDYHSELNMSSLELGDSALYFCASSLEDRGSGELFFGEGSRLTVL.

The V call is TRBV5-1, the J call TRBJ2-7; D is unclear. V was trimmed by 0 bases and J by 0 bases, leaving 13 bases between them. The germline CDR1 and CDR2 sequences are SGHRS and YFSETQ. The CDR3 is made up of 16 amino acids. As DNA, the CDR3 is TGCGCCAGCAGCTTGGTGCCAGATAGGAGCTCCTACGAGCAGTACTTC. Its protein product is CASSLVPDRSSYEQYF. The variable domain in full, with the rest retrieved from reference TRBV5-1 and TRBJ2-7, is KAGVTQTPRYLIKTRGQQVTLSCSPISGHRSVSWYQQTPGQGLQFLFEYFSETQRNKGNFPGRFSGRQFSNSRSEMNVSTLELGDSALYLCASSLVPDRSSYEQYFGPGTRLTVT.

The V call is TRBV11-2, the J call TRBJ1-4; the D gene is possibly TRBD1 (6 bases). Per the germline V gene, CDR1 is SGHAT and CDR2 is FQNNGV. Trimming removed 4 bases at V and 2 bases at J, with 20 bases between. The CDR3 covers 18 residues. CDR3 coding DNA: TGTGCCAGCAGCTCCATCCCTGGGGGGCTGCAGACTAATGAAAAACTGTTTTTT. Translating gives CASSSIPGGLQTNEKLFF. Complete variable domain (other parts from reference TRBV11-2 and TRBJ1-4): EAGVAQSPRYKIIEKRQSVAFWCNPISGHATLYWYQQILGQGPKLLIQFQNNGVVDDSQLPKDRFSAERLKGVDSTLKIQPAKLEDSAVYLCASSSIPGGLQTNEKLFFGSGTQLSVL.

V and J are TRBV2 and TRBJ2-7; D is ambiguous. Trimming shortened V by 3 bases and J by 4 bases, and 13 bases separated the two germline ends. Per the germline V gene, CDR1 is SNHLY and CDR2 is FYNNEI. The CDR3 has 14 residues. The CDR3 nucleotides are TGTGCCAGCAGTGAGGCTCCCCAAGGGTACGAGCAGTACTTC. Its translation: CASSEAPQGYEQYF.

The V call is TRBV10-1, the J call TRBJ2-5; D not resolved. This CDR3 comprises 14 residues. Trimming removed 6 bases at V and 4 bases at J, with 15 bases between. Germline V gene sequence: CDR1 WNHNN, CDR2 SYGVQD (reference sequence). The CDR3 loop is CASSSKILGETQYF. Here the CDR3 DNA reads TGCGCCAGCAGCTCAAAGATTCTGGGAGAGACCCAGTACTTC.

This chain links TRBV7-9 with TRBJ1-1, with 8 positions matching TRBD1. The length of the CDR3 is 13 residues. CDR1 and CDR2 (germline): SEHNR, FQNEAQ (reference sequence). The V segment lost 4 bases and the J segment 5 bases; nucleotides outside the gene matches: 3. The CDR3 loop reads CASSSRTGTEAFF. In DNA form, the CDR3 reads TGTGCCAGCAGCTCCCGGACAGGGACTGAAGCTTTCTTT.

The genes are TRBV10-1 and TRBJ2-5; D may be TRBD2 (6 bases). This CDR3 contains 14 residues. The V gene lost 5 bases and the J gene lost 2 bases, with 12 bases spanning the gap. In germline, CDR1 is WNHNN, CDR2 SYGVQD (reference sequence). The DNA for the CDR3 is TGCGCCAGCAGTCCCGGGGGACCGCAAGAGACCCAGTACTTC. It translates to CASSPGGPQETQYF.

The gene calls are TRBV21-1 and TRBJ2-2; TRBD2, the D gene given by the table, was not confirmed from the DNA. TRBV21-1 is designated a pseudogene. The CDR3 consists of 15 residues. The DNA of the CDR3 is TGTGCCAGCAGCCCGAGAACCACGAACACCGGGGAGCTGTTTTTT. This sequence encodes CASSPRTTNTGELFF.

J is TRBJ2-5 and V is TRBV6-5, with D possibly being TRBD1 or TRBD2 (5 bases each). The V gene lost 4 bases and the J gene lost 5 bases, with 17 bases spanning the gap. CDR1 MNHEY and CDR2 SVGAGI come from the germline V gene. This CDR3 region has 15 residues. CDR3 sequence: CASSSSSLGEETQYF. Here the CDR3 DNA reads TGTGCCAGCAGTTCGTCTAGTTTGGGGGAGGAGACCCAGTACTTC.

The table lists this clone with a count of one. This chain uses TRBV3-1 (or the pseudogene TRBV3-2) with TRBJ2-3; D is possibly TRBD2 (5 bases). Germline V CDR1 and CDR2: LGHDT, YNNKEL (reference sequence). Trimming left V 5 bases short and J 2 bases short, with 11 bases between. CDR3 size: 14 residues. The CDR3 DNA reads as TGTGCCAGCAGCAGCACCGGGGTCACAGATACGCAGTATTTT. It is translated as CASSSTGVTDTQYF.

This chain connects TRBV3-1 (or the pseudogene TRBV3-2) to TRBJ1-4; possibly TRBD1 for D (6 bases). The CDR3 is 14 residues long. V lost 3 bases, J lost 7 bases, and 12 bases lay in between. Germline V gene data show CDR1 as LGHDT and CDR2 as YNNKEL (reference sequence). The CDR3 DNA sequence: TGTGCCAGCAGCCAGTCGGACAGTACTGAAAAACTGTTTTTT. Its translation: CASSQSDSTEKLFF.

The chain combines TRBV11-3 with TRBJ1-3, with TRBD1 matching 8 bases. The CDR3 spans 15 residues. V shed 2 bases, J shed 2 bases, and the junction held 2 bases outside the gene matches. Germline V gene data show CDR1 as SGHNT and CDR2 as YENEEA. Here the CDR3 reads CASSLRTGPGNTIYF. CDR3 nucleotides: TGTGCCAGCAGCTTAAGGACAGGGCCTGGAAACACCATATATTTT.

V and J are TRBV19 and TRBJ1-2; D might be TRBD1 (6 bases). Germline V gene sequence: CDR1 LNHDA, CDR2 SQIVND (reference sequence). Deletions cut 3 bases from V and 4 bases from J, with 9 bases between. CDR3 length: 13 amino acids. The CDR3 spells CASSMTGSYGYTF. The CDR3 DNA reads as TGTGCCAGTAGTATGACAGGTAGCTATGGCTACACCTTC.

This chain connects TRBV12-3 or TRBV12-4 to TRBJ1-1; unclear D gene. The CDR3 is made up of 13 amino acids. The germline V and J ends were trimmed by 10 bases and 5 bases, with 17 bases remaining between them. CDR3 protein: CATQFRRETEAFF. The CDR3 DNA sequence: TGTGCCACCCAGTTCAGGAGGGAGACTGAAGCTTTCTTT.

This sequence joins TRBV19 and TRBJ2-2; possibly TRBD1 for D (5 bases). Germline V gene data show CDR1 as LNHDA and CDR2 as SQIVND (reference sequence). This CDR3 is built from 15 residues. The V gene lost 6 bases and the J gene lost 1 base, with 12 bases spanning the gap. CDR3 nucleotides: TGTGCCAGTAGGCGAAATCAGGGGAACACCGGGGAGCTGTTTTTT. It codes for CASRRNQGNTGELFF. Combining the CDR3 with reference TRBV19 and TRBJ2-2 gives the whole variable domain DGGITQSPKYLFRKEGQNVTLSCEQNLNHDAMYWYRQDPGQGLRLIYYSQIVNDFQKGDIAEGYSVSREKKESFPLTVTSAQKNPTAFYLCASRRNQGNTGELFFGEGSRLTVL.